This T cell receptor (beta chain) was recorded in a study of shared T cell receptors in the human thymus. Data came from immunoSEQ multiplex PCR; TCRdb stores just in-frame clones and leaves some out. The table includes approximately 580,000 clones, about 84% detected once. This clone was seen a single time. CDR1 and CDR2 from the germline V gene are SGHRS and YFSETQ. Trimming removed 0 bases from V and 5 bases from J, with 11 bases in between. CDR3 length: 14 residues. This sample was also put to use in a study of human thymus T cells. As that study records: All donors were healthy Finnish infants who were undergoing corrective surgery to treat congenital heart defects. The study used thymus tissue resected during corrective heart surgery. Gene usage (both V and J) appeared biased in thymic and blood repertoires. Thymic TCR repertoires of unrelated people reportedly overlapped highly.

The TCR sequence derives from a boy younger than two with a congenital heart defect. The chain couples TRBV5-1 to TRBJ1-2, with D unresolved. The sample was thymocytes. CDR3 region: CASSLGWPPYGYTF. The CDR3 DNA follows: TGCGCCAGCAGCTTGGGGTGGCCTCCGTATGGCTACACCTTC. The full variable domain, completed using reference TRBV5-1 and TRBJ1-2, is KAGVTQTPRYLIKTRGQQVTLSCSPISGHRSVSWYQQTPGQGLQFLFEYFSETQRNKGNFPGRFSGRQFSNSRSEMNVSTLELGDSALYLCASSLGWPPYGYTFGSGTRLTVV.